Listed below are T cell receptor beta chains from one sample, sequenced in a study of T cells after yellow fever vaccination. TCRdb re-analysed the 5' RACE reads in MiXCR, keeping a single row per CDR3 protein. The sample contains 340,000 or so distinct CDR3 sequences, around 13% of which appear only once. The sample in question was CD4+ T cells sorted from PBMCs, obtained 15 days after the yellow fever booster vaccination. The receptor source for this set is a man between 18 and 29 years old who received the YFV17D yellow fever vaccine. CDR3s include the opening cysteine and the closing phenylalanine or tryptophan. Each record gives: V gene, D gene, clone size, J gene, CDR3 DNA, CDR3 protein. A D gene is named only where the DNA matches it firmly. Size tells how often a clone was seen (once, few, many) or the class of an expanded clone, and some rows leave it out.

TRBV12-3/TRBV12-4	NA	few	TRBJ1-2	TGTTCCGAAGGGCCTGGCTACACCTTC	CSEGPGYTF
TRBV29-1	TRBD2	few	TRBJ2-5	TGCAGCGTTGGAAAAATAGCGGGGTGGGAAGAGACCCAGTACTTC	CSVGKIAGWEETQYF
TRBV5-1	NA	NA	TRBJ2-5	TGCGCCAGCAGCTTGGCAGGGGTTGGAGAGACCCAGTACTTC	CASSLAGVGETQYF
TRBV2	NA	few	TRBJ2-5	TGTGCCAGCAATAAAGAGACCCAGTACTTC	CASNKETQYF
TRBV7-2	NA	medium-sized	TRBJ1-1	TGTGCCAGCAGCCTAGTAGTGAACACTGAAGCTTTCTTT	CASSLVVNTEAFF
TRBV7-9	NA	NA	TRBJ2-3	TGTGCCAGCAGCTCGGGACTGCACACAGATACGCAGTATTTT	CASSSGLHTDTQYF
TRBV6-5	TRBD1	NA	TRBJ1-2	TGTGCCAGCAGTTACTCGGTGACAGGGTCTGGCTACACCTTC	CASSYSVTGSGYTF
TRBV6-2/TRBV6-3	NA	few	TRBJ2-1	TGTGCCAGCAGGCGCGTGACTAATGAGCAGTTCTTC	CASRRVTNEQFF
TRBV5-1	NA	NA	TRBJ2-2	TGCGCCAGCAGCTTGGTGGCGGGGATCGGCACCGGGGAGCTGTTTTTT	CASSLVAGIGTGELFF
TRBV3-1	TRBD2	NA	TRBJ2-5	TGTGCCAGTCATTGGGGACTAGTACAACGGGAGACCCAGTACTTC	CASHWGLVQRETQYF
TRBV5-1	TRBD1	many	TRBJ1-1	TGCGCCAGCAGCTTGCGGGCAGGGGGCGGTGACACTGAAGCTTTCTTT	CASSLRAGGGDTEAFF
TRBV18	TRBD1	NA	TRBJ2-7	TGTGCCAGCTCACCACGGACAGGGGGCTACGAGCAGTACTTC	CASSPRTGGYEQYF
TRBV5-1	NA	few	TRBJ1-4	TGCGCCAGCAGCCGCGACGGAACTAATGAAAAACTGTTTTTT	CASSRDGTNEKLFF
TRBV10-1	NA	few	TRBJ2-2	TGCGCCAGCAGTGAGTCGGACCGGGACACCGGGGAGCTGTTTTTT	CASSESDRDTGELFF
TRBV5-1	NA	NA	TRBJ2-1	TGCGCCAGCAGCTTGGGGCAGGGGAACAATGAGCAGTTCTTC	CASSLGQGNNEQFF
TRBV6-5	TRBD1	NA	TRBJ1-5	TGTGCCAGCAGCCGACAGGGGGCAGGGAATCAGCCCCAGCATTTT	CASSRQGAGNQPQHF
TRBV29-1	TRBD1	NA	TRBJ2-7	TGCAGCGCACGGGACAGGGGCTACGAGCAGTACTTC	CSARDRGYEQYF
TRBV20-1	NA	few	TRBJ2-7	TGCAGTGCCAACCCGGGGAACCCCTACGAGCAGTACTTC	CSANPGNPYEQYF
TRBV6-2/TRBV6-3	TRBD1	few	TRBJ2-6	TGTGCCAGCATTCCCCGTCCGGGACAGGGCATCTCTGGGGCCAACGTCCTGACTTTC	CASIPRPGQGISGANVLTF
TRBV12-3/TRBV12-4	TRBD1	few	TRBJ2-6	TGTGCCAGCAGCCCGGGACAGGGGGCCCCTGGGGCCAACGTCCTGACTTTC	CASSPGQGAPGANVLTF
TRBV30	NA	few	TRBJ2-3	TGTGCCTGGAGTGTAAACCAAGCTGATACGCAGTATTTT	CAWSVNQADTQYF
TRBV7-8	NA	few	TRBJ2-1	TGTGCCAGCAGCCAAGTCGGGGGGCACTCCTACAATGAGCAGTTCTTC	CASSQVGGHSYNEQFF
TRBV7-2	TRBD1	NA	TRBJ2-1	TGTGCCAGCAGCTCCCGACAGGGAATCTTGCTTGATGAGCAGTTCTTC	CASSSRQGILLDEQFF
TRBV12-5	NA	NA	TRBJ1-5	TGTGCTAGTGGTTTGGGTGGGACCGTCTTGGGGCAGCCCCAGCATTTT	CASGLGGTVLGQPQHF
TRBV6-2/TRBV6-3	TRBD1	few	TRBJ1-2	TGTGCCAGCAGAAGACAGGGGGCGAATGGCTACACCTTC	CASRRQGANGYTF
TRBV10-3	TRBD2	few	TRBJ2-7	TGTGCCATCATTATCGGACTAGCTAACTCCTACGAGCAGTACTTC	CAIIIGLANSYEQYF
TRBV20-1	TRBD1	NA	TRBJ1-1	TGCAGCGATAGAAGACAGGGATTGAGACACACTGAAGCTTTCTTT	CSDRRQGLRHTEAFF
TRBV5-4	NA	NA	TRBJ2-3	TGTGCCAGCGGACGGAGGGGGGCCGGTGTGACAGATACGCAGTATTTT	CASGRRGAGVTDTQYF
TRBV5-1	TRBD2	few	TRBJ2-3	TGCGCCAGCAGCGGGCGGGGGGCCGCAGATACGCAGTATTTT	CASSGRGAADTQYF
TRBV30	NA	NA	TRBJ1-4	TGTGCCTGGAGTGTAATTGGGGAAAAACTGTTTTTT	CAWSVIGEKLFF
TRBV7-2	TRBD2	many	TRBJ2-7	TGTGCCAGCAGCGGCGGAGCGGGGGAGTACGAGCAGTACTTC	CASSGGAGEYEQYF
TRBV7-8	NA	few	TRBJ2-1	TGTGCCAGCAGCTGGGGGGATACACGCTCCTACAATGAGCAGTTCTTC	CASSWGDTRSYNEQFF